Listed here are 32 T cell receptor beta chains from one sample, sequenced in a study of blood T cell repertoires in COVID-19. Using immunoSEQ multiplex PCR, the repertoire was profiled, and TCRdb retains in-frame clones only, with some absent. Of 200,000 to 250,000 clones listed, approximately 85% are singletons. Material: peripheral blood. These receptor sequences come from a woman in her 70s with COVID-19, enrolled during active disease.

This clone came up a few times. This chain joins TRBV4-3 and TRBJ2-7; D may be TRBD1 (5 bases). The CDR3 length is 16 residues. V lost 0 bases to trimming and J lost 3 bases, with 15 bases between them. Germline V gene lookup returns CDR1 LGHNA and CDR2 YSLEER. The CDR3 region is CASSQDRGKVVYEQYF. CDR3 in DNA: TGCGCCAGCAGCCAAGATAGGGGCAAGGTTGTCTACGAGCAGTACTTC.

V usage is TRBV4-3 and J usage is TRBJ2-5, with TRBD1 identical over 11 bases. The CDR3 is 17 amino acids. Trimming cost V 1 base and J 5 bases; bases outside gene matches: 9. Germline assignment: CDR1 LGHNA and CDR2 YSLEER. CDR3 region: CASSQVGGQGAYETQYF. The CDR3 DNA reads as TGCGCCAGCAGCCAAGTGGGTGGACAGGGGGCTTATGAGACCCAGTACTTC.

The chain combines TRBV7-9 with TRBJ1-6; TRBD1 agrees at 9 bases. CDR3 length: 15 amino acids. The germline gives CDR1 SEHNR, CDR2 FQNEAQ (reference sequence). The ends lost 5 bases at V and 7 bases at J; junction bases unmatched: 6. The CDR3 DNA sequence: TGTGCCAGCAGCGCACAGGGGGCAGGAAATTCACCCCTCCACTTT. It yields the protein CASSAQGAGNSPLHF.

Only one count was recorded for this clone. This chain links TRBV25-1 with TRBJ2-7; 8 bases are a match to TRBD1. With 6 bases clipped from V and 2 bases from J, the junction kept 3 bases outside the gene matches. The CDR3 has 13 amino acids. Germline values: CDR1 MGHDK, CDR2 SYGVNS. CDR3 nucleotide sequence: TGTGCCAGCAGCAGGGGGCCAGCCTACGAGCAGTACTTC. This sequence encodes CASSRGPAYEQYF.

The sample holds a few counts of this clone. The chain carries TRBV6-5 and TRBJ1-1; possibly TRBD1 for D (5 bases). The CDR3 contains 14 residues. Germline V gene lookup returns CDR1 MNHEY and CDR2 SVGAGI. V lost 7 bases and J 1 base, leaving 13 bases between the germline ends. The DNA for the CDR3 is TGTGCCAGCACCGGGAGGGGTGGGAACACTGAAGCTTTCTTT. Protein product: CASTGRGGNTEAFF.

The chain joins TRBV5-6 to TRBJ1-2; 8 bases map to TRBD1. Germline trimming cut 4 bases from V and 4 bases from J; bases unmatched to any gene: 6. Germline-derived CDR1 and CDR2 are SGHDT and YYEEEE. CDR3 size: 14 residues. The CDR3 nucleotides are TGTGCCAGCAGCACCCAGGGGGCGCGCTATGGCTACACCTTC. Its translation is CASSTQGARYGYTF.

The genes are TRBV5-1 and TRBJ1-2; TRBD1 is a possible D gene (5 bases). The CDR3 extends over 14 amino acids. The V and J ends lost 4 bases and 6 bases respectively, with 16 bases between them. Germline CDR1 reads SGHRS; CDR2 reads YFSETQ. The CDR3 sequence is CASSEDKTGNGYTF. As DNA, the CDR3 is TGCGCCAGCAGCGAGGACAAAACAGGAAATGGCTACACCTTC. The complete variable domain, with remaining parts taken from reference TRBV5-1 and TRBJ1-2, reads KAGVTQTPRYLIKTRGQQVTLSCSPISGHRSVSWYQQTPGQGLQFLFEYFSETQRNKGNFPGRFSGRQFSNSRSEMNVSTLELGDSALYLCASSEDKTGNGYTFGSGTRLTVV.

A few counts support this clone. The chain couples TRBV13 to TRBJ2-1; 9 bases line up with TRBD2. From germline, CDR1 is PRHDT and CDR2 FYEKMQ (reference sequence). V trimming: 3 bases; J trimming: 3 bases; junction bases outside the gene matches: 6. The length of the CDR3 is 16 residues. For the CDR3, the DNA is TGTGCCAGCAGCTTCTTAGCGGGAGTTAGCTACAATGAGCAGTTCTTC. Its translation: CASSFLAGVSYNEQFF.

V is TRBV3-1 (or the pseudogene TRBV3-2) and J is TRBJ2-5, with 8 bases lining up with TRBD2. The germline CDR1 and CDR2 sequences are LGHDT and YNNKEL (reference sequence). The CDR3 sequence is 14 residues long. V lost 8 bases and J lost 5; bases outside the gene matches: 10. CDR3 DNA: TGTGCCAGCTCTAAGCGGGAGCGAGGGGAGACCCAGTACTTC. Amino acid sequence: CASSKRERGETQYF.

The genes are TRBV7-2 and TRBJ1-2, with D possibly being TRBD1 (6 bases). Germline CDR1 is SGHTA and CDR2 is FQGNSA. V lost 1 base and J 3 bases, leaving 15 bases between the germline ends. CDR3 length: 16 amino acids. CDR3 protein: CASSLGGARGHYGYTF. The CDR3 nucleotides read TGTGCCAGCAGCTTAGGAGGGGCCAGGGGCCACTATGGCTACACCTTC.

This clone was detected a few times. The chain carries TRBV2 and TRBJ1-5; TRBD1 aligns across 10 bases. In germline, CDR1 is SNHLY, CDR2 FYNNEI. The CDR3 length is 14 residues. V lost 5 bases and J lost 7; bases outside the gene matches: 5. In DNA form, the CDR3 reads TGTGCCAGCAGTTTTCAGGGACAGGGGCAGCCCCAGCATTTT. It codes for CASSFQGQGQPQHF. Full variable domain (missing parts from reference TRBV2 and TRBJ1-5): EPEVTQTPSHQVTQMGQEVILRCVPISNHLYFYWYRQILGQKVEFLVSFYNNEISEKSEIFDDQFSVERPDGSNFTLKIRSTKLEDSAMYFCASSFQGQGQPQHFGDGTRLSIL.

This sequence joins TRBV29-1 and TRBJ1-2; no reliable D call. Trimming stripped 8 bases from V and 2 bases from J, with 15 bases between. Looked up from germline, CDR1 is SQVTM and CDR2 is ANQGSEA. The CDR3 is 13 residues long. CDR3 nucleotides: TGCAGCTATGCATCGAGCGGAAACTATGGCTACACCTTC. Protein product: CSYASSGNYGYTF. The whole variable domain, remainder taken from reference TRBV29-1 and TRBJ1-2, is SAVISQKPSRDICQRGTSLTIQCQVDSQVTMMFWYRQQPGQSLTLIATANQGSEATYESGFVIDKFPISRPNLTFSTLTVSNMSPEDSSIYLCSYASSGNYGYTFGSGTRLTVV.

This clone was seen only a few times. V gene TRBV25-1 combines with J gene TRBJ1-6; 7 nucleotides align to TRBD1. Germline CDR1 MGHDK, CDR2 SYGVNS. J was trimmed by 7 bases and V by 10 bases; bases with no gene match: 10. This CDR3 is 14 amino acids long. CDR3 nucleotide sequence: TGTGCCACCTCGGACAGGTTCCTGAATTCACCCCTCCACTTT. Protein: CATSDRFLNSPLHF.

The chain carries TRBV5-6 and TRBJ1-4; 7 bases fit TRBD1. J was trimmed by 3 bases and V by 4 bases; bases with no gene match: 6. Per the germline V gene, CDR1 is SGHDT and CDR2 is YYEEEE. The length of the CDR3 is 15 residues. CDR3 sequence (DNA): TGTGCCAGCAGCATTAACAGGGGTCCTAATGAAAAACTGTTTTTT. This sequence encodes CASSINRGPNEKLFF.

The CDR3 region has the DNA TGTGCCAGCAGAAAGACTCGCACAGATACGCAGTATTTT. It codes for CASRKTRTDTQYF. The gene calls are TRBV12-3 or TRBV12-4 and TRBJ2-3; D is unclear. This CDR3 contains 13 residues. V was trimmed by 6 bases and J by 1 base, leaving 8 bases between them.

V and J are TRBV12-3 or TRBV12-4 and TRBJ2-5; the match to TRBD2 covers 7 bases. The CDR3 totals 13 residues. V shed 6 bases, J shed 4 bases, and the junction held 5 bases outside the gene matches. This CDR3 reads CASRHGTTETQYF. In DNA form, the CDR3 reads TGTGCCAGCAGGCACGGGACTACAGAGACCCAGTACTTC.

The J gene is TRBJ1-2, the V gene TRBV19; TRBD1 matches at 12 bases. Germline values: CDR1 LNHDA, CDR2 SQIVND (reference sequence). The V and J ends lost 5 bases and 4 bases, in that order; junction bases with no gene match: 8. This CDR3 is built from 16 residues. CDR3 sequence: CASSPRDRGQGYGYTF. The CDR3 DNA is TGTGCCAGTAGTCCCCGGGACAGGGGGCAGGGCTATGGCTACACCTTC.

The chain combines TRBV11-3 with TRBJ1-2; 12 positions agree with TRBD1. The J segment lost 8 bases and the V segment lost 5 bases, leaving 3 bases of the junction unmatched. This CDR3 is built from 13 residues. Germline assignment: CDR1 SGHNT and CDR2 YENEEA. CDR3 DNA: TGTGCCAGCAGCGGGACAGGGGGCAGGGGCTACACCTTC. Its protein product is CASSGTGGRGYTF.

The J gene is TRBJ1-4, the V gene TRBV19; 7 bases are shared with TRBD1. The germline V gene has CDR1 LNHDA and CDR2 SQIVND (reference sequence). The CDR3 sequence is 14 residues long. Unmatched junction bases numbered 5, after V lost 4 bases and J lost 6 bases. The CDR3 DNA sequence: TGTGCCAGTAGTACAGGGGGTAGGGATGAAAAACTGTTTTTT. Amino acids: CASSTGGRDEKLFF.

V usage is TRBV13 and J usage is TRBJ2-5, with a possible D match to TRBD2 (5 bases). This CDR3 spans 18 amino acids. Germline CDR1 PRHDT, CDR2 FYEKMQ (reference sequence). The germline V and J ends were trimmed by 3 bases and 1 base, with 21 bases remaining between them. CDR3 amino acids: CASSFLPPGDTSQETQYF. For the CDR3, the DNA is TGTGCCAGCAGCTTTCTCCCTCCCGGGGATACATCCCAAGAGACCCAGTACTTC.

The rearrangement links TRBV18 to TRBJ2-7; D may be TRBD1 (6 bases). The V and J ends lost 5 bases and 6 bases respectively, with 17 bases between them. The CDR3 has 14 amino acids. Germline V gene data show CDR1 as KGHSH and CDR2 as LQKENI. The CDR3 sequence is CASSFRGQSPEQYF. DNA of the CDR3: TGTGCCAGCTCATTCCGCGGACAGAGCCCCGAGCAGTACTTC. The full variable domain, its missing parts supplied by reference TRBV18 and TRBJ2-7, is NAGVMQNPRHLVRRRGQEARLRCSPMKGHSHVYWYRQLPEEGLKFMVYLQKENIIDESGMPKERFSAEFPKEGPSILRIQQVVRGDSAAYFCASSFRGQSPEQYFGPGTRLTVT.

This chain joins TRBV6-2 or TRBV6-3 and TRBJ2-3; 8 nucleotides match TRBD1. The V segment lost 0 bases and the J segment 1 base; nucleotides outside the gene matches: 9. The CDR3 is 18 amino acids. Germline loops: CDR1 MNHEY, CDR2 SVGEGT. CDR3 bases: TGTGCCAGCAGTTACTCGCCCCGTGGGACAGGACGCACAGATACGCAGTATTTT. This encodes CASSYSPRGTGRTDTQYF.

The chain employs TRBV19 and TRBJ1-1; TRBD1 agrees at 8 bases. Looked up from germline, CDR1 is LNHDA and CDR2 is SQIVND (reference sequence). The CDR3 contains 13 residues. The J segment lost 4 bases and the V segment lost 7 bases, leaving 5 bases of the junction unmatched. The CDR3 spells CASTGTGVTEAFF. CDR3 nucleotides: TGTGCCAGTACGGGGACAGGCGTCACTGAAGCTTTCTTT.

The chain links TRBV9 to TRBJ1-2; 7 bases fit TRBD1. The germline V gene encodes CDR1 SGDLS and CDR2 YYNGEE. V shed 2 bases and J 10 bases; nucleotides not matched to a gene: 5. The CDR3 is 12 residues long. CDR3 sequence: CASSVMGQNYTF. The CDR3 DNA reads TGTGCCAGCAGCGTTATGGGACAGAACTACACCTTC.

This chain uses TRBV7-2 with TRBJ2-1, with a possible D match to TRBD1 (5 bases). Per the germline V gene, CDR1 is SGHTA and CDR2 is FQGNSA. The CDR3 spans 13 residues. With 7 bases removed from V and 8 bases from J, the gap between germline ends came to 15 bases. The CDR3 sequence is CASNGQGFDEQFF. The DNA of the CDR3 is TGTGCCAGCAATGGGCAGGGTTTCGATGAGCAGTTCTTC.

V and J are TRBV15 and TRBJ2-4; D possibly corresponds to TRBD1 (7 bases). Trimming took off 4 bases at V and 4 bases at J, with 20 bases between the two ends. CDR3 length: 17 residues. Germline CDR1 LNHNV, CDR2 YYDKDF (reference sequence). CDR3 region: CATSTPGGRDGKNIQYF. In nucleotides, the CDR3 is TGTGCCACCAGCACCCCAGGGGGGCGGGACGGGAAAAACATTCAGTACTTC.

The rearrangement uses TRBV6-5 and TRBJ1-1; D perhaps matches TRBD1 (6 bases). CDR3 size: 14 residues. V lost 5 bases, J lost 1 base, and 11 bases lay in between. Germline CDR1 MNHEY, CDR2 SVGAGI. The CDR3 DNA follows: TGTGCCAGCAGTCTATCGACAGGGAACACTGAAGCTTTCTTT. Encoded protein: CASSLSTGNTEAFF.

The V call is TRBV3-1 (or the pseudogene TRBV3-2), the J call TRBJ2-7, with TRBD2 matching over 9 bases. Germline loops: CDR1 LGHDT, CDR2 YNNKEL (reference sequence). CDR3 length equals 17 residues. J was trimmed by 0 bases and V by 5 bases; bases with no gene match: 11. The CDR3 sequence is CASSRKQSGRPSYEQYF. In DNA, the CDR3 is TGTGCCAGCAGCAGAAAACAAAGCGGGAGGCCCTCCTACGAGCAGTACTTC.

This CDR3 reads CASSREGQGYSPLHF. The CDR3 nucleotides are TGTGCCAGCAGCCGAGAGGGACAGGGGTACTCACCCCTCCACTTT. The chain couples TRBV7-8 to TRBJ1-6; 10 bases are shared with TRBD1. The CDR3 has 15 residues. In germline, CDR1 is SGHVS, CDR2 FQNEAQ. The junction had 8 bases not matched to a gene; V was cut back by 5 bases and J by 10 bases.

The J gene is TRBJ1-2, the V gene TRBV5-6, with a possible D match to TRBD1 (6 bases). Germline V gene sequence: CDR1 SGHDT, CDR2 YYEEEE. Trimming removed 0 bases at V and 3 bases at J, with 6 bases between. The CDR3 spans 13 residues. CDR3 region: CASSLDRDYGYTF. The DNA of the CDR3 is TGTGCCAGCAGCTTGGACAGGGACTATGGCTACACCTTC.

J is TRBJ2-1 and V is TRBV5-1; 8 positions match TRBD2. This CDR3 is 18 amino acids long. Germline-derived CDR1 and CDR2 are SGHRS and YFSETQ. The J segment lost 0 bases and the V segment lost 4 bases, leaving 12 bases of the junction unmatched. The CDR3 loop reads CASSRGGGGLSSYNEQFF. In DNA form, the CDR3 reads TGCGCCAGCAGCCGGGGGGGCGGAGGCCTGAGCTCCTACAATGAGCAGTTCTTC.

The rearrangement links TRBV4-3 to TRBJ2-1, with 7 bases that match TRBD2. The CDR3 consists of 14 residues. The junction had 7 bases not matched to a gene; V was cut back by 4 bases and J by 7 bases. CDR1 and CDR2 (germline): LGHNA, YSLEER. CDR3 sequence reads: CASSPDWRGNEQFF. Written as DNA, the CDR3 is TGCGCCAGCAGCCCCGATTGGCGGGGGAATGAGCAGTTCTTC.